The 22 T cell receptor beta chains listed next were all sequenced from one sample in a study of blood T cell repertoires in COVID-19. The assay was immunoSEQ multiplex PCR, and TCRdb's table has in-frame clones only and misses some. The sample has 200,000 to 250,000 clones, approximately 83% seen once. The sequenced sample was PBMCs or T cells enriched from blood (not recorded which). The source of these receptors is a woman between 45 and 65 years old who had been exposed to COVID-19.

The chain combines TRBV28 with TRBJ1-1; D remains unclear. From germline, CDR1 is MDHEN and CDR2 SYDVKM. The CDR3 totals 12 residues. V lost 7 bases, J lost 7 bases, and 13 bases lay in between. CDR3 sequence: CASTRPRGEAFF. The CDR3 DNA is TGTGCCAGCACCCGACCGCGCGGTGAAGCTTTCTTT.

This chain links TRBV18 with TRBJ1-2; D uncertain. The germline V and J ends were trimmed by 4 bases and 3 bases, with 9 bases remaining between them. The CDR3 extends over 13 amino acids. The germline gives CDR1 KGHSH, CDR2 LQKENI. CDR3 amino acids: CASSQNRDYGYTF. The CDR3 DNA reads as TGTGCCAGCTCACAAAACCGGGACTATGGCTACACCTTC.

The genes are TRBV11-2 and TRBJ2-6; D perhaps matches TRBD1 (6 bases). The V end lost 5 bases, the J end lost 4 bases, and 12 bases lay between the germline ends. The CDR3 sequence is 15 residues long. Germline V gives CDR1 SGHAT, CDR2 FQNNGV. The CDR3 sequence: CASSPTGTGANVLTF. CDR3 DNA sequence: TGTGCCAGCAGCCCCACAGGGACCGGGGCCAACGTCCTGACTTTC.

The CDR3 nucleotides are TGCGCCAGCAGTGGGGATGGGACAGGGGGGTCTCAGCCCCAGCATTTT. It specifies CASSGDGTGGSQPQHF. This chain links TRBV10-2 with TRBJ1-5; 11 bases are shared with TRBD1. The CDR3 covers 16 residues. Germline lookup yields CDR1 WSHSY and CDR2 SAAADI. Trimming took 4 bases from V and 6 from J; bases not matched to a gene: 8.

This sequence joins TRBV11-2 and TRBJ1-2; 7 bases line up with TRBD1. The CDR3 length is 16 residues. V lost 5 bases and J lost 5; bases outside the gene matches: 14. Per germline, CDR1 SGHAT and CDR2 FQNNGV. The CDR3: CASSPREGATWYGYTF. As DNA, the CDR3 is TGTGCCAGCAGCCCCCGGGAGGGGGCGACATGGTATGGCTACACCTTC.

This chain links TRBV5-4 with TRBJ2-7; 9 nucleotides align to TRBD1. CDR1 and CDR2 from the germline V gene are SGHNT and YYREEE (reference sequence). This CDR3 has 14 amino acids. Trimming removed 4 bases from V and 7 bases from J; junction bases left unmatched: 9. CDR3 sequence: CASSRKQGAGEQYF. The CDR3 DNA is TGTGCCAGCAGCCGCAAACAGGGGGCTGGGGAGCAGTACTTC.

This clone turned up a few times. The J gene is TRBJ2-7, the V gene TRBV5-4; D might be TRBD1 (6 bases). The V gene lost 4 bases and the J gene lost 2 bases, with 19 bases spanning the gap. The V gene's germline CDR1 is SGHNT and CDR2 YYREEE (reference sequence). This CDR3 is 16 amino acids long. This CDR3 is CASSLNRVGPAYEQYF. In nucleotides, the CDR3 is TGTGCCAGCAGCCTAAACAGGGTTGGGCCGGCCTACGAGCAGTACTTC.

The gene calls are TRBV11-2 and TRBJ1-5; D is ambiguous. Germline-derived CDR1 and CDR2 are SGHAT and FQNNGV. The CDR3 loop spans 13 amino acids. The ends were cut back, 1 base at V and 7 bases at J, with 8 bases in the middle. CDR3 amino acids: CASSLGPRQPQHF. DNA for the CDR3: TGTGCCAGCAGCTTAGGCCCGCGACAGCCCCAGCATTTT.

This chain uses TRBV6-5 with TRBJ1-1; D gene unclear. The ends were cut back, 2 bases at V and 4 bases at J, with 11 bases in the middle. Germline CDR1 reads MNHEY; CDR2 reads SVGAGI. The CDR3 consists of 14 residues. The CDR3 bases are TGTGCCAGCAGTTACGGGGAAGGGAGCACTGAAGCTTTCTTT. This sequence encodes CASSYGEGSTEAFF.

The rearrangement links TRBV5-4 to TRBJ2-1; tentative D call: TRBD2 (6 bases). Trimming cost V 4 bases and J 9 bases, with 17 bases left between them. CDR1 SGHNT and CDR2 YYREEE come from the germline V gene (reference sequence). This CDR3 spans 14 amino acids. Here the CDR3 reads CASSPTPLASEQFF. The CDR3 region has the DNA TGTGCCAGCAGCCCCACCCCACTAGCTAGTGAGCAGTTCTTC. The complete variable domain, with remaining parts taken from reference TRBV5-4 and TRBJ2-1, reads ETGVTQSPTHLIKTRGQQVTLRCSSQSGHNTVSWYQQALGQGPQFIFQYYREEENGRGNFPPRFSGLQFPNYSSELNVNALELDDSALYLCASSPTPLASEQFFGPGTRLTVL.

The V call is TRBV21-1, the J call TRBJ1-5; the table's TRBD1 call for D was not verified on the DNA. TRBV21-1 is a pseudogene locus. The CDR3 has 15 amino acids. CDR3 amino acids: CASSEWTGLNQPQHF. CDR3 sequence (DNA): TGTGCCAGCAGCGAGTGGACAGGACTCAATCAGCCCCAGCATTTT.

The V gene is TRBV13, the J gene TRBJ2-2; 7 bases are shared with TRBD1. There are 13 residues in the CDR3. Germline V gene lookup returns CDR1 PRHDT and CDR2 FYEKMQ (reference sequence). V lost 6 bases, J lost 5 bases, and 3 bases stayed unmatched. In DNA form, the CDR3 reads TGTGCCAGCAGATTGACAGGGACCGGGGAGCTGTTTTTT. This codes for CASRLTGTGELFF.

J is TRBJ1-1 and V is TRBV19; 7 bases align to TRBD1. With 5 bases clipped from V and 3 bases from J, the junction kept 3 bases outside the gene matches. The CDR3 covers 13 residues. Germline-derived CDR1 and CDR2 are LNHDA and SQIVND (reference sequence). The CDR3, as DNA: TGTGCCAGTAGTCTCAGGGGGGACACTGAAGCTTTCTTT. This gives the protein CASSLRGDTEAFF.

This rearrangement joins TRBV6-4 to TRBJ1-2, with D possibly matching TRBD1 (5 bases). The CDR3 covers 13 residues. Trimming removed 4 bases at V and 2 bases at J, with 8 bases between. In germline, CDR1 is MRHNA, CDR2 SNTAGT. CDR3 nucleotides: TGTGCCAGCAGTGCGGGGGGGAACTATGGCTACACCTTC. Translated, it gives CASSAGGNYGYTF.

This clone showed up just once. The CDR3 nucleotides are TGCGCCAGCAGTGAGGATCGGGGAGCTTTCTTT. Translation: CASSEDRGAFF. The V and J genes are TRBV10-2 and TRBJ1-1; D call uncertain. Germline lookup yields CDR1 WSHSY and CDR2 SAAADI. The CDR3 contains 11 residues. Trimming stripped 2 bases from V and 10 bases from J, with 8 bases between.

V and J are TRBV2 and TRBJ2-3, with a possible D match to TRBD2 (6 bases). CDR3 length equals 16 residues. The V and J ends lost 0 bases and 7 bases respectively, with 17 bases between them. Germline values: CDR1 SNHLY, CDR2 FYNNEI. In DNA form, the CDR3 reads TGTGCCAGCAGTGAAGCGCGGGGAGACCTTCGGAATACGCAGTATTTT. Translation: CASSEARGDLRNTQYF. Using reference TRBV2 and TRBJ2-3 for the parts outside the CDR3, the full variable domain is EPEVTQTPSHQVTQMGQEVILRCVPISNHLYFYWYRQILGQKVEFLVSFYNNEISEKSEIFDDQFSVERPDGSNFTLKIRSTKLEDSAMYFCASSEARGDLRNTQYFGPGTRLTVL.

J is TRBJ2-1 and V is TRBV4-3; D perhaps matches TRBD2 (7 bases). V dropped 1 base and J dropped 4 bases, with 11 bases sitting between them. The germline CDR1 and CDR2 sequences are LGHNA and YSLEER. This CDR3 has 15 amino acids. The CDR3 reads CASSQAGGPYNEQFF. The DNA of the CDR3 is TGCGCCAGCAGCCAAGCGGGGGGCCCATACAATGAGCAGTTCTTC.

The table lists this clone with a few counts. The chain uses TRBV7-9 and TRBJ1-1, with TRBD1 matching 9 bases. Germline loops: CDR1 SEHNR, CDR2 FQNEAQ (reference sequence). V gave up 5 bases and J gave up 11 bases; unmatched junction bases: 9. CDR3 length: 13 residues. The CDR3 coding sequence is TGTGCCAGCAGCCAGGGACAGGGAGTTTGGGCTTTCTTT. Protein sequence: CASSQGQGVWAFF. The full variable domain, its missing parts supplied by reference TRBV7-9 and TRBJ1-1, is DTGVSQNPRHKITKRGQNVTFRCDPISEHNRLYWYRQTLGQGPEFLTYFQNEAQLEKSRLLSDRFSAERPKGSFSTLEIQRTEQGDSAMYLCASSQGQGVWAFFGQGTRLTVV.

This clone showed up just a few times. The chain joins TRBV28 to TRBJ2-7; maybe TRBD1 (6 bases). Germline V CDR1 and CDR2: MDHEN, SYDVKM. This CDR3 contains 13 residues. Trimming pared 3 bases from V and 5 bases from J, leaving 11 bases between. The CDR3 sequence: CASSFLQGNEQYF. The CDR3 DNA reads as TGTGCCAGCAGTTTTTTACAGGGTAACGAGCAGTACTTC. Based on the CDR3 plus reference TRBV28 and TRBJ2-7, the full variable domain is DVKVTQSSRYLVKRTGEKVFLECVQDMDHENMFWYRQDPGLGLRLIYFSYDVKMKEKGDIPEGYSVSREKKERFSLILESASTNQTSMYLCASSFLQGNEQYFGPGTRLTVT.

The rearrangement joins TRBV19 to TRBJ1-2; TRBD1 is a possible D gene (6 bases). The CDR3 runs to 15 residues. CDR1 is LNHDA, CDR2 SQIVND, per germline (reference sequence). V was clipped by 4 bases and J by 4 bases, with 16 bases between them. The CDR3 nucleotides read TGTGCCAGTAGTAACCAGCTCCGGGACATCTATGGCTACACCTTC. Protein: CASSNQLRDIYGYTF.

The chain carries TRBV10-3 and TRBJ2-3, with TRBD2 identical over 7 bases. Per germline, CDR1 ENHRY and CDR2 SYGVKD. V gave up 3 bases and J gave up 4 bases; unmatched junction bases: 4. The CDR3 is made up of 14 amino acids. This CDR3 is CAISEVGGADTQYF. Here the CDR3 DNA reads TGTGCCATCAGTGAAGTGGGGGGGGCAGATACGCAGTATTTT.

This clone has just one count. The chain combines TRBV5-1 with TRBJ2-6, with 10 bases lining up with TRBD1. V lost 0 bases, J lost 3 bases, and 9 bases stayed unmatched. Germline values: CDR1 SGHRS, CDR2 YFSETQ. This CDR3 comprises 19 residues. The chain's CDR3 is CASSLGGTGEFIGANVLTF. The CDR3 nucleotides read TGCGCCAGCAGCTTGGGTGGGACAGGGGAATTTATTGGGGCCAACGTCCTGACTTTC.